This TCR beta chain is drawn from a study of technical replicates of blood from a few donors. Clones were read by immunoSEQ multiplex PCR, and TCRdb kept only the in-frame ones, dropping some. The sample has 55,000 to 80,000 clones; 80% to 95% are singletons. Source material: T cells isolated from PBMCs. The receptor's source is a human donor in good health.

The CDR3 loop is CASRSTGIVEQYF. The CDR3 nucleotides are TGTGCCAGCAGATCCACAGGGATTGTCGAGCAGTACTTC. The chain employs TRBV5-6 and TRBJ2-7; a possible D gene is TRBD1 (6 bases). This CDR3 spans 13 amino acids. V lost 5 bases and J 6 bases, leaving 15 bases between the germline ends. Germline CDR1 and CDR2: SGHDT and YYEEEE.